This T cell receptor beta chain was recovered during a study of radiotherapy plus CTLA-4 blockade in lung cancer. Study summary: Disease control reached 31%, with objective responses in roughly 19%.

Each patient with chemo-refractory metastatic non-small-cell lung cancer was treated with focal radiation plus CTLA-4 blockade using ipilimumab. On this clone itself: The antigen is unknown.

Study-wide results and limits: Blood-borne expansion of tumor-derived TCR clones followed radiotherapy plus ipilimumab.

This CDR3 spans 14 amino acids. Germline V lookup: CDR1 SGHAT, CDR2 FQNNGV. V lost 0 bases, J lost 10 bases, and 15 bases lay in between. The repertoire was sequenced with immunoSEQ multiplex PCR; TCRdb's copy has only in-frame clones and lacks some. The data show under 65,000 clones, almost 85% seen once. The sequences come from peripheral blood, collected from a patient treated with radiotherapy plus ipilimumab. This sequence was found in a human donor with non-small cell lung cancer whose response to radiotherapy plus ipilimumab could not be evaluated. The V and J genes are TRBV11-2 and TRBJ1-1; D is unclear. DNA for the CDR3: TGTGCCAGCAGCTTAGATGGTGCACTCTATGGAGCTTTCTTT. Residues: CASSLDGALYGAFF.